These 3 T cell receptor beta chains originate from one sample sequenced in a study of molecular identifiers for immune sequencing clone quantification. MiXCR, run by TCRdb on the PCR reads, gives a single entry per CDR3 protein. Here the sample spans about 630,000 distinct CDR3 sequences, about 25% being singletons. The sequencing input was naive CD8+ T cells from blood, with Jurkat cell RNA spiked in. Specified subset: FACS-sorted CD8+CD4-CCR7+CD45RA+ naive T cells. These TCRs come from a human donor in good health. Some libraries in this study had Jurkat cell RNA spiked in.

This clonotype was found many times. This rearrangement joins TRBV30 to TRBJ2-3, with D possibly being TRBD2 (5 bases). This CDR3 comprises 13 residues. Germline V lookup: CDR1 GTSNPN, CDR2 SVGIG (reference sequence). V lost 2 bases to trimming and J lost 4 bases, with 10 bases between them. As DNA, the CDR3 is TGTGCCTGGAGTTTTAGCGCGGCAGATACGCAGTATTTT. Protein: CAWSFSAADTQYF.

With regard to this clonotype: A much larger clone differs from this one at a single base, so this may be a read error. The genes are TRBV5-1 and TRBJ2-5; 7 positions match TRBD1. Trimming at V came to 3 bases and at J to 0 bases, leaving 11 bases not matched to a gene. There are 17 residues in the CDR3. CDR1 is SGHRS, CDR2 YFSETQ, per germline. The CDR3 DNA reads TGCGCCAGCAGCTCCGATACAGGGGATGCGCACCAAGAGACCCAGTACTTC. It translates to CASSSDTGDAHQETQYF.

This clonotype was found many times. J is TRBJ2-6 and V is TRBV3-1; a weak D match, TRBD1 (5 bases). Looked up from germline, CDR1 is LGHDT and CDR2 is YNNKEL (reference sequence). V lost 0 bases and J 3 bases, leaving 6 bases between the germline ends. The CDR3 consists of 15 residues. CDR3 protein: CASSQDRVGANVLTF. The CDR3 DNA sequence: TGTGCCAGCAGCCAAGACAGGGTTGGGGCCAACGTCCTGACTTTC.